A single sample gave rise to the 21 T cell receptor beta chains below, sequenced in a study of blood T cell repertoires in COVID-19. Here immunoSEQ multiplex PCR was the method, and the copy in TCRdb shows in-frame clones only, minus some. In the table there are about 73,000 clones, 80% to 85% of which are singletons. Source material: peripheral blood. The receptors derive from a man older than 75 with active or convalescent COVID-19.

Of note for this clone: One end of the junction does not line up with germline, which may come from a read error. The chain couples TRBV2 to TRBJ2-7, with a weak D call TRBD2 (6 bases). This CDR3 has 15 residues. Germline lookup yields CDR1 SNHLY and CDR2 FYNNEI. CDR3 bases: TGTGCCAGCAGAGCAGGCCGGGGTGGGACTTACGCGCAGTACTTC. Translation gives CASRAGRGGTYAQYF.

The chain recombines TRBV7-8 with TRBJ2-1; 7 nucleotides line up with TRBD1. Trimming took 5 bases from V and 10 from J; bases not matched to a gene: 17. In germline, CDR1 is SGHVS, CDR2 FQNEAQ. This CDR3 is built from 16 residues. CDR3 sequence: CASSLRGYRGLGEQFF. CDR3 coding DNA: TGTGCCAGCAGCCTAAGGGGCTACAGGGGTCTCGGAGAGCAGTTCTTC.

The chain uses TRBV6-4 and TRBJ1-6; the match to TRBD1 covers 8 bases. Trimming removed 6 bases from V and 9 bases from J; junction bases left unmatched: 13. The length of the CDR3 is 16 residues. Germline CDR1 and CDR2: MRHNA and SNTAGT. CDR3 DNA sequence: TGTGCCAGCAGGCCCCCAACGGACAGGGAGGTTTCACCCCTCCACTTT. Its translation: CASRPPTDREVSPLHF.

This rearrangement joins TRBV5-1 to TRBJ1-3; 11 nucleotides agree with TRBD1. The germline V gene encodes CDR1 SGHRS and CDR2 YFSETQ. The CDR3 has 16 amino acids. J lost 4 bases, V lost 4 bases, and 7 bases had no gene match. The CDR3 DNA reads as TGCGCCAGCAGCCCGGGGACAGGGGGTCGCGGAAACACCATATATTTT. It specifies CASSPGTGGRGNTIYF.

V gene TRBV6-2 or TRBV6-3 combines with J gene TRBJ1-1; no definite D call. V lost 0 bases, J lost 1 base, and 9 bases lay in between. Germline V gene lookup returns CDR1 MNHEY and CDR2 SVGEGT. This CDR3 is built from 15 residues. The DNA of the CDR3 is TGTGCCAGCAGTTACTCGCGGGTTCCGAACACTGAAGCTTTCTTT. Translating gives CASSYSRVPNTEAFF.

The sample holds a few counts of this clone. The chain links TRBV5-4 to TRBJ1-1, with a possible D match to TRBD1 (6 bases). The CDR3 is 13 amino acids. Germline CDR1 reads SGHNT; CDR2 reads YYREEE (reference sequence). V was pared by 0 bases and J by 5 bases, with 8 bases between. Here the CDR3 DNA reads TGTGCCAGCAGCTTGGTGAGGGGGACTGAAGCTTTCTTT. Translating gives CASSLVRGTEAFF.

This chain connects TRBV5-6 to TRBJ2-5; 10 bases match TRBD1. V was pared by 0 bases and J by 2 bases, with 4 bases of the junction left unmatched. CDR1 is SGHDT and CDR2 is YYEEEE in the germline V gene. The CDR3 runs to 16 residues. DNA for the CDR3: TGTGCCAGCAGCTTGGGGGGACAGGGGACGCAAGAGACCCAGTACTTC. It encodes CASSLGGQGTQETQYF.

The J gene is TRBJ2-3, the V gene TRBV4-1, with TRBD2 identical over 8 bases. V shed 4 bases, J shed 7 bases, and the junction held 10 bases outside the gene matches. The CDR3 runs 15 residues. CDR1 and CDR2 from the germline V gene are MGHRA and YSYEKL. The CDR3 DNA sequence: TGCGCCAGCAGCCGAAGGTTAGCGGGAAGGAATACGCAGTATTTT. Translation: CASSRRLAGRNTQYF.

The chain joins TRBV7-2 to TRBJ2-3; 11 bases are a match to TRBD2. V was pared by 1 base and J by 2 bases, with 8 bases of the junction left unmatched. The germline V gene has CDR1 SGHTA and CDR2 FQGNSA. The CDR3 has 18 amino acids. CDR3 DNA sequence: TGTGCCAGCAGCTTAGTTGGCACTAGCGGGAGTACCACAGATACGCAGTATTTT. The encoded protein is CASSLVGTSGSTTDTQYF.

This clone appeared a few times. The chain combines TRBV18 with TRBJ2-5; 9 bases are a match to TRBD2. Germline CDR1 KGHSH, CDR2 LQKENI. The CDR3 consists of 15 residues. Unmatched junction bases numbered 9, after V lost 3 bases and J lost 7 bases. The CDR3 loop is CASSPVAGVEGTQYF. In DNA, the CDR3 is TGTGCCAGCTCACCCGTAGCGGGAGTCGAAGGGACCCAGTACTTC.

V is TRBV6-5 and J is TRBJ1-2; D gene unclear. V shed 5 bases and J shed 8 bases, with 15 bases lying between them. The CDR3 is 13 residues long. In germline, CDR1 is MNHEY, CDR2 SVGAGI. The CDR3 nucleotides read TGTGCCAGCAGTCCATTCGTAGGCGGAGGCTACACCTTC. This sequence encodes CASSPFVGGGYTF.

The rearrangement uses TRBV7-2 and TRBJ2-1, with 11 bases fitting TRBD1. Trimming at V came to 5 bases and at J to 7 bases, leaving 10 bases not matched to a gene. The CDR3 spans 16 residues. Germline loops: CDR1 SGHTA, CDR2 FQGNSA. DNA of the CDR3: TGTGCCAGCAGCAGAACGGGGACAGGGGGGATGAATGAGCAGTTCTTC. Translated: CASSRTGTGGMNEQFF. The full variable domain, its missing parts supplied by reference TRBV7-2 and TRBJ2-1, is GAGVSQSPSNKVTEKGKDVELRCDPISGHTALYWYRQSLGQGLEFLIYFQGNSAPDKSGLPSDRFSAERTGGSVSTLTIQRTQQEDSAVYLCASSRTGTGGMNEQFFGPGTRLTVL.

J is TRBJ2-7 and V is TRBV6-2 or TRBV6-3; no definite D call. This CDR3 contains 12 residues. With 6 bases removed from V and 0 bases from J, the gap between germline ends came to 6 bases. Germline values: CDR1 MNHEY, CDR2 SVGEGT. Here the CDR3 reads CASSLLSYEQYF. The CDR3 region has the DNA TGTGCCAGCAGCCTTCTCTCCTACGAGCAGTACTTC.

The V gene is TRBV5-5, the J gene TRBJ2-7, with 9 bases identical to TRBD2. The germline CDR1 and CDR2 sequences are SGHKS and YYEKEE (reference sequence). The trim removed 0 bases at V and 3 bases at J, leaving 7 bases unmatched. The CDR3 contains 16 residues. CDR3 nucleotide sequence: TGTGCCAGCAGCTTGGAGATGTTAGCGGGAGTCTACGAGCAGTACTTC. Translating it yields CASSLEMLAGVYEQYF.

The DNA for the CDR3 is TGTGCCAGCTCACCACCTGGACAGCGGACAGTTTACGAGCAGTACTTC. Its protein product is CASSPPGQRTVYEQYF. V gene TRBV18 combines with J gene TRBJ2-7; D perhaps matches TRBD1 (6 bases). Per the germline V gene, CDR1 is KGHSH and CDR2 is LQKENI. CDR3 length: 16 residues. Trimming cost V 0 bases and J 4 bases, with 16 bases left between them.

The chain recombines TRBV3-1 (or the pseudogene TRBV3-2) with TRBJ2-2; TRBD2 matches at 12 bases. The CDR3 sequence is 14 residues long. With V trimmed by 5 bases and J by 6 bases, 1 base remained unmatched. Germline CDR1 LGHDT, CDR2 YNNKEL (reference sequence). CDR3: CASSRLAGAGELFF. As DNA, the CDR3 is TGTGCCAGCAGCAGACTAGCGGGAGCCGGGGAGCTGTTTTTT.

In DNA form, the CDR3 reads TGTGCCAGCAGCCAACAGGGGGCGCGAGGTGAAAAACTGTTTTTT. Protein sequence: CASSQQGARGEKLFF. The chain couples TRBV4-2 to TRBJ1-4, with 8 bases identical to TRBD1. The CDR3 covers 15 residues. The V gene's germline CDR1 is LGHNA and CDR2 YNFKEQ. The V gene end was trimmed by 2 bases and the J gene end by 7 bases; junction bases not matched to a gene: 6.

The chain links TRBV30 to TRBJ1-6; perhaps TRBD1 as D (6 bases). Per the germline V gene, CDR1 is GTSNPN and CDR2 is SVGIG (reference sequence). The CDR3 spans 15 residues. The V end lost 1 base, the J end lost 9 bases, and 16 bases lay between the germline ends. The CDR3 coding sequence is TGTGCCTGGAGTGCCGGGGACATTTTCCCTTCACCCCTCCACTTT. Residues: CAWSAGDIFPSPLHF. Combining the CDR3 with reference TRBV30 and TRBJ1-6 gives the whole variable domain SQTIHQWPATLVQPVGSPLSLECTVEGTSNPNLYWYRQAAGRGLQLLFYSVGIGQISSEVPQNLSASRPQDRQFILSSKKLLLSDSGFYLCAWSAGDIFPSPLHFGNGTRLTVT.

This rearrangement joins TRBV6-1 to TRBJ2-1, with D maybe TRBD1 (6 bases). Germline V gives CDR1 MNHNS, CDR2 SASEGT. The germline V and J ends were trimmed by 2 bases and 1 base, with 9 bases remaining between them. This CDR3 has 15 residues. The CDR3 DNA reads as TGTGCCAGCAGTGAAACAGGGATGTCCTACAATGAGCAGTTCTTC. As protein: CASSETGMSYNEQFF.

The CDR3 DNA is TGTGCCAGTAGTCTGGGACAGTCCAACACTGAAGCTTTCTTT. It codes for CASSLGQSNTEAFF. The genes are TRBV19 and TRBJ1-1, with 7 bases that match TRBD1. This CDR3 spans 14 amino acids. After removal of 5 bases from V and 2 bases from J, the junction contained 5 bases not matched to a gene. The germline gives CDR1 LNHDA, CDR2 SQIVND (reference sequence).

This clone was detected only a few times. This sequence joins TRBV18 and TRBJ1-2; D possibly corresponds to TRBD1 (5 bases). Trimming left V 5 bases short and J 4 bases short, with 17 bases between. Germline assignment: CDR1 KGHSH and CDR2 LQKENI. The length of the CDR3 is 15 residues. The CDR3 sequence: CASSSGKGTTYGYTF. The CDR3 DNA reads as TGTGCCAGCTCATCAGGGAAAGGGACTACCTATGGCTACACCTTC.